What follows is one TCR beta chain and its context. This sample is part of a study of CD8 T cells in ankylosing spondylitis. TCRdb passed the 5' RACE reads through MiXCR, listing each CDR3 protein once. The table lists more than 110,000 distinct CDR3 sequences, more than 7% of them singletons, with under 7.5% in the top ten. Germline values: CDR1 WNHNN, CDR2 SYGVQD (reference sequence). Trimming removed 5 bases from V and 8 bases from J, with 14 bases in between. The CDR3 consists of 13 residues. This TCR came from a male donor with ankylosing spondylitis. The source material was synovial fluid, either unsorted or a sorted T cell fraction (not recorded which). V and J are TRBV10-1 and TRBJ2-3; D uncertain. This CDR3 reads CASSTSAPGTQYF. In DNA form, the CDR3 reads TGCGCCAGCAGTACCTCGGCCCCGGGTACGCAGTATTTT.